This T cell receptor (beta chain) was documented in a study of blood T cell repertoires in COVID-19. Study at large: T cells, B-cell-depleted T cells, or PBMCs supplied cDNA or gDNA.

Germline lookup yields CDR1 SGHNT and CDR2 YYREEE (reference sequence). The CDR3 length is 15 residues. The V end lost 1 base, the J end lost 5 bases, and 12 bases lay between the germline ends. In the source study's methods: Estimates of nucleated cell counts were drawn from the amplification of reference gene primers. The data were produced by immunoSEQ multiplex PCR, yet TCRdb's version contains in-frame clones alone and is incomplete. D and trimming come from the DNA, and the V and J calls and clone size come from that table. The sample has roughly 150,000 clones, approximately 82% seen once; the top ten hold over 10%.

The chain carries TRBV5-4 and TRBJ2-2, with D unclear. This clonotype was obtained from a man in his sixties or seventies who had recovered from COVID-19. Sequencing used peripheral blood. The DNA for the CDR3 is TGTGCCAGCAGCTTGCAACTAACGGGTACCGGGGAGCTGTTTTTT. It is translated as CASSLQLTGTGELFF.